This TCR beta chain was profiled in a study of T-cell reconstitution after alpha-beta-depleted transplantation in children. Unique molecular identifiers featured in how the TCRbeta library was prepared. TCRdb redid the calling of the PCR reads with MiXCR, one entry per CDR3 protein. The repertoire consists of around 250,000 distinct CDR3 sequences, with roughly 9.5% occurring once and the leading ten covering 10%. V lost 0 bases and J lost 6; bases outside the gene matches: 8. CDR1 MGHRA and CDR2 YSYEKL come from the germline V gene. There are 16 residues in the CDR3. This clonotype was seen ten or more times.

The TCR sequence derives from a human donor who donated a stem cell graft to a child with SCID. Material: PBMCs from the stem cell graft donor, obtained from the stem cell graft. The rearrangement links TRBV4-1 to TRBJ2-4; the match to TRBD2 covers 7 bases. CDR3: CASSQDQASGRNIQYF. The CDR3 nucleotides are TGCGCCAGCAGCCAAGATCAGGCTAGCGGTAGAAACATTCAGTACTTC.